This record covers a single T cell receptor (beta chain). Its antigen is unidentified. Clones were read by immunoSEQ multiplex PCR, and TCRdb kept only the in-frame ones, dropping some. Here the sample spans tens of thousands of clones, about 70% being singletons. Culture lasted 10 days before CD4+ T cell isolation. Infection with SARS-CoV-2 occurred in the person between March and December 2020, and PCR confirmed it. All participants had two doses of either the BNT162b2 or mRNA-1273 vaccine. IL-2 medium supplanted half the medium on days 3 and 7. The ends were cut back, 8 bases at V and 6 bases at J, with 17 bases in the middle. Looked up from germline, CDR1 is ENHRY and CDR2 is SYGVKD. There are 13 residues in the CDR3. The sample comes from a study of vaccination effects on CD4 cells after COVID-19. Study details: A few patients who were convalescent were sampled early, at day +14, and again late after vaccination.

Study-wide points: Mainly new vaccine-induced clones made up the post-vaccine spike-reactive clones in convalescents.

This receptor was identified in a human donor who had a prior SARS-CoV-2 infection. The rearrangement uses TRBV10-3 and TRBJ2-7; tentative D call: TRBD1 (6 bases). Sequencing was performed on CD4+ T cells from PBMCs cultured without peptide, taken after COVID-19 vaccination. This chain's CDR3 is CAIFLQGTGEQYF. CDR3 sequence (DNA): TGTGCCATCTTTCTGCAGGGGACCGGCGAGCAGTACTTC.